These T cell receptor beta chains were read from a single sample in a study of control samples from healthy donors and cancer patients. TCRdb's copy holds only in-frame clones and misses some; the assay was immunoSEQ multiplex PCR. The sample contains 150,000 to 200,000 clones, about 91% of which appear only once. The sequencing input was blood. The receptors shown here come from a woman in her 30s in good health. Each CDR3 is given without its conserved first and last residue. A D gene is named only where the DNA matches it firmly.

d_call,j_call,v_call,cdr3_aa
NA,TRBJ2-2,TRBV2,ASSAGTPNTGELF
NA,TRBJ1-2,TRBV5-1,ASSLDRQRYGYT
NA,TRBJ2-3,TRBV6-4,ASRRGEGDTQY
TRBD1,TRBJ2-2,TRBV18,ASSRQGDGTGELF
NA,TRBJ1-5,TRBV7-9,ASSLASGRVDQPQH
NA,TRBJ1-1,TRBV9,ASSPSGGTEAF
NA,TRBJ1-5,TRBV5-6,ASSLSRQLNQPQH
TRBD2,TRBJ2-1,TRBV18,ASSPTGLAGVGQF
NA,TRBJ1-3,TRBV7-9,ASSLGGGNTIY
NA,TRBJ1-3,TRBV2,ASTLGRQAGNTIY
NA,TRBJ1-1,TRBV3-1/TRBV3-2,ASSPQGYNTEAF
NA,TRBJ2-3,TRBV28,ASSYPGGRTDTQY
NA,TRBJ1-4,TRBV27,ASSPLLNEKLF
NA,TRBJ2-1,TRBV3-1/TRBV3-2,ASSLGRGAYNEQF
TRBD2,TRBJ2-5,TRBV7-2,ASSSRTSGDLRRETQY
TRBD2,TRBJ2-7,TRBV7-9,ASSLAGRAGEQY
TRBD1,TRBJ1-6,TRBV24-1,ATSDLYVRGQPPLH
NA,TRBJ2-6,TRBV24-1,ATSDYGAGANVLT
TRBD1,TRBJ2-5,TRBV2,ASTWTGTEETQY
TRBD2,TRBJ2-2,TRBV12-3/TRBV12-4,ASTPSGGRELF
NA,TRBJ2-1,TRBV9,ASSASGPNPYNEQF
NA,TRBJ1-3,TRBV7-9,ASSRQLGAGNTIY
TRBD1,TRBJ2-1,TRBV27,ASSLSGTAHNEQF
TRBD2,TRBJ2-7,TRBV2,ASSPSGGYEQY
NA,TRBJ1-2,TRBV28,ASSLSTTLYGYT
NA,TRBJ1-2,TRBV24-1,ATSGSTGANYGYT
NA,TRBJ1-5,TRBV19,ASKFRALNQPQH
NA,TRBJ1-2,TRBV2,ASRRDGPSDT
NA,TRBJ2-1,TRBV5-1,ASSHKRSSYNEQF
NA,TRBJ2-5,TRBV24-1,ATSVLVGVQETQY
NA,TRBJ1-1,TRBV28,ASRTGRRTEAF
NA,TRBJ2-3,TRBV19,ASKGTTDTQY
NA,TRBJ2-1,TRBV5-6,ASSLMSGNEQF
TRBD2,TRBJ2-3,TRBV19,ASSIGSGRPVLMDTQY
TRBD1,TRBJ1-2,TRBV28,ASSLGLGGTGSGYT
TRBD1,TRBJ2-2,TRBV5-4,ASSLQGADGELF
NA,TRBJ2-7,TRBV6-5,ASSPVGLYEQY
NA,TRBJ2-4,TRBV14,ASSQTIQGAWY
NA,TRBJ1-6,TRBV30,AWSVAANSPLH
NA,TRBJ1-1,TRBV12-3/TRBV12-4,ASSFGGNTEAF
TRBD1,TRBJ2-7,TRBV5-1,ASSVTGTASPYEQY
TRBD1,TRBJ1-2,TRBV29-1,SVYPTGNNYGYT
NA,TRBJ1-2,TRBV19,ASSGSVGYT
NA,TRBJ1-2,TRBV27,ASTVDFIGYT
NA,TRBJ1-1,TRBV29-1,SVGVQTKAF
TRBD1,TRBJ2-7,TRBV5-4,ASSEQRTGRYEQY
NA,TRBJ2-5,TRBV5-5,ASRALKETQY
NA,TRBJ2-2,TRBV11-2,ASSLISRGRTGELF
NA,TRBJ2-5,TRBV14,ASRITNSETQY
NA,TRBJ1-1,TRBV30,AWKWGAQTEAF
TRBD2,TRBJ2-7,TRBV6-5,ASRGSGFSYEQY
TRBD2,TRBJ2-1,TRBV6-5,ASSFRGGNEQF
NA,TRBJ1-6,TRBV6-5,ASRDLRGPLH